The clone carrying this T cell receptor beta chain was counted between two and nine times. Its specificity is unknown. The data are from a study of cytomegalovirus exposure and HLA in healthy donors. Regarding the study as a whole: The HLA-A and HLA-B alleles of most subjects were reportedly predicted accurately from TCR beta sequences.

The PCR was carried out with 60 Vbeta primers and 13 Jbeta primers. Per the study methods: In a later analysis, of about 80 million unique beta chains, about 12 million appeared in at least two donors. The protocol was immunoSEQ multiplex PCR, while the TCRdb copy is restricted to in-frame clones and leaves out a portion. From that table come the V and J calls and clone size; the DNA was used to work out D and trimming. Of 90,000 to 150,000 clones listed, roughly 82% were seen once; the top ten hold around 3.5%. The CDR3 runs to 14 residues. The germline V gene encodes CDR1 SGHNT and CDR2 YYREEE (reference sequence). Between the trimmed V and J ends, which lost 0 bases and 3 bases, there was a span of 9 bases.

The specimen was PBMCs. The origin of this receptor is a human donor in good health. The chain has TRBV5-4 and TRBJ2-5, with D perhaps TRBD1 (5 bases). In DNA, the CDR3 is TGTGCCAGCAGCTTGGATACAGGAAAAGAGACCCAGTACTTC. Amino acid sequence: CASSLDTGKETQYF. Full variable domain (outside the CDR3, taken from reference TRBV5-4 and TRBJ2-5): ETGVTQSPTHLIKTRGQQVTLRCSSQSGHNTVSWYQQALGQGPQFIFQYYREEENGRGNFPPRFSGLQFPNYSSELNVNALELDDSALYLCASSLDTGKETQYFGPGTRLLVL.